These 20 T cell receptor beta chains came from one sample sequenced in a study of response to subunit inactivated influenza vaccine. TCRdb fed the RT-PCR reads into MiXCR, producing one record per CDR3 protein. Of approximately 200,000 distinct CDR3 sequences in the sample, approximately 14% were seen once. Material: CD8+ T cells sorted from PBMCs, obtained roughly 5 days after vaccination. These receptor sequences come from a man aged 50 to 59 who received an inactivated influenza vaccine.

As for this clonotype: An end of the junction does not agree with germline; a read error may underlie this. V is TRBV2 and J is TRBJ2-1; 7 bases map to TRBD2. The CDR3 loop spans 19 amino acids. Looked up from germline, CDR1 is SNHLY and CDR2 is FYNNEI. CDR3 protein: CACSFGPVVGRIPYNEQFF. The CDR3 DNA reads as TGTGCCTGCAGTTTCGGGCCTGTCGTCGGGAGGATTCCCTACAATGAGCAGTTCTTC.

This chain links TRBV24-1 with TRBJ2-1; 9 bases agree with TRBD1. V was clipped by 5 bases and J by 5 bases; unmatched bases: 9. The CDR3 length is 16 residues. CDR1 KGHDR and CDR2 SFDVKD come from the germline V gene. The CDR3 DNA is TGTGCCACCAGTGCAGGATCGGGACAGGGCAACAATGAGCAGTTCTTC. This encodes CATSAGSGQGNNEQFF.

In DNA, the CDR3 is TGTGCCAGCAGTTACCTCCTCACGGAGGGCCTGTATGAGCAGTTCTTC. It translates to CASSYLLTEGLYEQFF. The chain recombines TRBV6-5 with TRBJ2-1; a weak D match, TRBD2 (6 bases). CDR1 is MNHEY, CDR2 SVGAGI, per germline. Trimming stripped 2 bases from V and 8 bases from J, with 19 bases between. There are 16 residues in the CDR3.

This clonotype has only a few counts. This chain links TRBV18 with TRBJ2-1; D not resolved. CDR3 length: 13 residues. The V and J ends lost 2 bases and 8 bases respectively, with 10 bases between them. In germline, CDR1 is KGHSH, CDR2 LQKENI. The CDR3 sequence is CASSPASIHEQFF. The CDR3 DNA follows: TGTGCCAGCTCACCAGCCTCCATCCATGAGCAGTTCTTC.

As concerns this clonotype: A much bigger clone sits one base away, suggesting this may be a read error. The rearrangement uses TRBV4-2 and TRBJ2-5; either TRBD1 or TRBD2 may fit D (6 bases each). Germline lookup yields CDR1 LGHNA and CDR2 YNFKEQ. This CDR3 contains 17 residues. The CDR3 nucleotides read TGTGCCAGCAGCCAAGATTCGACAGGACTACTTGGTGGGACCCTGTACTTC. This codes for CASSQDSTGLLGGTLYF.

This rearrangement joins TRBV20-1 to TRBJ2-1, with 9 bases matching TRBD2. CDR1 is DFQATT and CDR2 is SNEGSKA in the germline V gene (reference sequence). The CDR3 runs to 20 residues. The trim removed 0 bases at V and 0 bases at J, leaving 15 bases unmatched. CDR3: CSARDRASGALPRSYNEQFF. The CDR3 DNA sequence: TGCAGTGCTAGAGATCGAGCTAGCGGGGCCCTTCCTCGCTCCTACAATGAGCAGTTCTTC.

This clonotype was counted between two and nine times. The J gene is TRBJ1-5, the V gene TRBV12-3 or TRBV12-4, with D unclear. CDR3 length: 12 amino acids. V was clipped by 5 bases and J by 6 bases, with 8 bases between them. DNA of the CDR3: TGTGCCAGCAGTCCGACACCTCAGCCCCAGCATTTT. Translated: CASSPTPQPQHF.

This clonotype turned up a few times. This chain's CDR3 is CSAYSGQGSSYEQYF. The CDR3 DNA follows: TGCAGTGCCTACTCGGGACAGGGGAGCTCCTACGAGCAGTACTTC. This chain uses TRBV20-1 with TRBJ2-7; 10 nucleotides agree with TRBD1. V was clipped by 6 bases and J by 0 bases; unmatched bases: 8. The CDR3 runs to 15 residues. In germline, CDR1 is DFQATT, CDR2 SNEGSKA (reference sequence).

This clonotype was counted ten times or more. The CDR3 bases are TGTGCCAGCAGCTTAGTGGGCGGGCTAGCGGGGGTCAATGAGCAGTTCTTC. Its protein product is CASSLVGGLAGVNEQFF. The rearrangement links TRBV3-1 to TRBJ2-1, with 10 bases lining up with TRBD2. The CDR3 is 17 residues long. CDR1 is LGHDT and CDR2 is YNNKEL in the germline V gene (reference sequence). V shed 5 bases, J shed 6 bases, and the junction held 13 bases outside the gene matches.

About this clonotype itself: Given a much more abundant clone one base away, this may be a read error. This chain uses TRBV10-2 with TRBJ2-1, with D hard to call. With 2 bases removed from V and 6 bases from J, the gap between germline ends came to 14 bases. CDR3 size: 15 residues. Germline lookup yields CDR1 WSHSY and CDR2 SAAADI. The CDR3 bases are TGCGCCAGCAGTGAGACGAGTCTGAACGGCAATGAGCAGTTCTTC. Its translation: CASSETSLNGNEQFF.

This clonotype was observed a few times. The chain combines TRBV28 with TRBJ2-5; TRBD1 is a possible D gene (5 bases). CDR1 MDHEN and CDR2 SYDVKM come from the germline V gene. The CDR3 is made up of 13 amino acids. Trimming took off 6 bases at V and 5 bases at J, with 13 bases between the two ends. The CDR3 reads CASRRTMFETQYF. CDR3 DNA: TGTGCCAGCAGGCGGACAATGTTTGAGACCCAGTACTTC.

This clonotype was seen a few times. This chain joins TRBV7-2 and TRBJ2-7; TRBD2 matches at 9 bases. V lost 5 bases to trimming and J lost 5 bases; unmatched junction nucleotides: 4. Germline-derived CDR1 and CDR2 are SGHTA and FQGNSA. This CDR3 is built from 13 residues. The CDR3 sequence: CASSPGLAHEQYF. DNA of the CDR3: TGTGCCAGCAGCCCGGGACTAGCACACGAGCAGTACTTC.

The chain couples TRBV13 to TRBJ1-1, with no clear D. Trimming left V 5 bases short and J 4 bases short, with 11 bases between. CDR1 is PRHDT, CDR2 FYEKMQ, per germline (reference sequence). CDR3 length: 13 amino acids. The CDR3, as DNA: TGTGCCAGCAGCCCCCGGCTGATCACTGAAGCTTTCTTT. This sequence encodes CASSPRLITEAFF.

In nucleotides, the CDR3 is TGCAGTGCTTGGGACTCCTACAATGAGCAGTTCTTC. Translating gives CSAWDSYNEQFF. The rearrangement links TRBV20-1 to TRBJ2-1; D is uncertain. V was cut by 5 bases and J by 0 bases, with 5 bases left in between. Germline-derived CDR1 and CDR2 are DFQATT and SNEGSKA (reference sequence). CDR3 length: 12 amino acids.

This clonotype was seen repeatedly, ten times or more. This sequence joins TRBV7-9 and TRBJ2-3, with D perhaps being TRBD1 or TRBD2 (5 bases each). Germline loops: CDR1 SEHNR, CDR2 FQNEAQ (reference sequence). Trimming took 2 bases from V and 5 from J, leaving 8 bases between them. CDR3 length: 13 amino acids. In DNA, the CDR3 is TGTGCCAGCAGCTTATCGGGGCGAGATACGCAGTATTTT. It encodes CASSLSGRDTQYF.

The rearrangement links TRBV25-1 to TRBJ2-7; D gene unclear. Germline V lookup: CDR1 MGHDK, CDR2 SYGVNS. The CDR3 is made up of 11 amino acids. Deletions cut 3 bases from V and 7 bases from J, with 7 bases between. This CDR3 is CASSDSREQYF. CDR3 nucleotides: TGTGCCAGCAGTGACTCCAGGGAGCAGTACTTC.

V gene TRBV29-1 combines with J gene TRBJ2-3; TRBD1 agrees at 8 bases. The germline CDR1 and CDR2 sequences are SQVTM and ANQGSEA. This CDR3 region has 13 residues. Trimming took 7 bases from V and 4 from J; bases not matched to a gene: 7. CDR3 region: CSGGSGGADTQYF. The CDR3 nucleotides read TGCAGCGGGGGTTCAGGGGGCGCAGATACGCAGTATTTT.

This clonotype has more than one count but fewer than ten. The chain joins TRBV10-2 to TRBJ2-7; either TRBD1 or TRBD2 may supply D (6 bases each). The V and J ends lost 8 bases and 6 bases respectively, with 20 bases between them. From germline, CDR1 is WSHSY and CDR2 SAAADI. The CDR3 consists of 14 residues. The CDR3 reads CASAKRGLRGEQYF. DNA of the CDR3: TGCGCCAGCGCCAAACGGGGGCTCAGGGGCGAGCAGTACTTC.

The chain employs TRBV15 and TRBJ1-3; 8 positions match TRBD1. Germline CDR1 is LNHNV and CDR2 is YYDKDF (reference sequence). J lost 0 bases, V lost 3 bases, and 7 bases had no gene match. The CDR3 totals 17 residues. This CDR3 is CATSSPGQGYSGNTIYF. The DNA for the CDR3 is TGTGCCACCAGCAGCCCCGGACAGGGTTACTCTGGAAACACCATATATTTT. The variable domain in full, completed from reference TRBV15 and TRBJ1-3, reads DAMVIQNPRYQVTQFGKPVTLSCSQTLNHNVMYWYQQKSSQAPKLLFHYYDKDFNNEADTPDNFQSRRPNTSFCFLDIRSPGLGDTAMYLCATSSPGQGYSGNTIYFGEGSWLTVV.

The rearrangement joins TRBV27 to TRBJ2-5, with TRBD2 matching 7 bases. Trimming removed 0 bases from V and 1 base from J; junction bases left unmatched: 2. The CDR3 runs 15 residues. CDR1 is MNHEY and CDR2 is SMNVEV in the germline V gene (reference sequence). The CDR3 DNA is TGTGCCAGCAGTTTATCGCCTAGCGGCCAAGAGACCCAGTACTTC. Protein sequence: CASSLSPSGQETQYF.